The 18 T cell receptor beta chains listed next were all sequenced from one sample in a study of T cells in Graves' hyperthyroidism and ophthalmopathy. Researchers took RNA transcripts and amplified the TCR beta CDR3 regions from them. HTBI primers were the set used in a first-round RT-PCR of the TCR CDR3. TCRdb used MiXCR to reprocess the multiplex PCR reads, holding one entry per CDR3 protein. The sample has around 450,000 distinct CDR3 sequences, 15% to 18% seen once. Sequenced sample: blood. These receptors originate from a woman between 18 and 29 years old with Graves' hyperthyroidism.

This clonotype has just a few counts. The chain is built from TRBV29-1 and TRBJ1-3; 7 bases fit TRBD1. J lost 0 bases, V lost 3 bases, and 5 bases had no gene match. Germline CDR1 reads SQVTM; CDR2 reads ANQGSEA. The CDR3 totals 15 residues. The CDR3 DNA reads as TGCAGCGTTGAGGGGACAGACTTCTCTGGAAACACCATATATTTT. This translates into CSVEGTDFSGNTIYF.

This clonotype came up a few times. CDR3 protein: CASSQERGKETQYF. As DNA, the CDR3 is TGTGCCAGCAGCCAGGAGCGGGGGAAAGAGACCCAGTACTTC. The chain has TRBV14 and TRBJ2-5; the match to TRBD2 covers 8 bases. V dropped 3 bases and J dropped 3; count of bases not matched to a gene: 3. The CDR3 length is 14 residues. From germline, CDR1 is SGHDN and CDR2 FVKESK.

The sample holds a few counts of this clonotype. This rearrangement joins TRBV5-1 to TRBJ2-5; D unresolved. CDR3 length: 13 residues. Trimming pared 1 base from V and 7 bases from J, leaving 11 bases between. The germline V gene has CDR1 SGHRS and CDR2 YFSETQ. The CDR3 DNA sequence: TGCGCCAGCAGCTTGATGGAAGCAGGGACCCAGTACTTC. This sequence encodes CASSLMEAGTQYF. Full variable domain (missing parts from reference TRBV5-1 and TRBJ2-5): KAGVTQTPRYLIKTRGQQVTLSCSPISGHRSVSWYQQTPGQGLQFLFEYFSETQRNKGNFPGRFSGRQFSNSRSEMNVSTLELGDSALYLCASSLMEAGTQYFGPGTRLLVL.

As regards this clonotype: This may be a read error: a much more frequent sequence differs by one nucleotide. The rearrangement links TRBV7-3 to TRBJ2-3; TRBD2 might be the D (8 bases). The CDR3 runs 18 residues. The germline V and J ends were trimmed by 4 bases and 4 bases, with 24 bases remaining between them. Germline V gives CDR1 SGHTA, CDR2 FQGTGA. CDR3 residues: CASSSSEGAPAGADTQYF. As DNA, the CDR3 is TGTGCCAGCAGCTCCTCTGAGGGGGCTCCAGCGGGGGCAGATACGCAGTATTTT.

This clonotype was counted between two and nine times. The chain couples TRBV7-6 to TRBJ2-7; TRBD1 agrees at 12 bases. This CDR3 has 18 residues. After removal of 4 bases from V and 1 base from J, the junction contained 11 bases not matched to a gene. The germline V gene encodes CDR1 SGHVS and CDR2 FNYEAQ. The CDR3 sequence: CASSSRRGTGGESYEQYF. For the CDR3, the DNA is TGTGCCAGCAGCTCGAGGAGAGGGACAGGGGGCGAGTCCTACGAGCAGTACTTC.

There are a few counts of this clonotype. A much larger clone lies a single base off, so this may be a read error. Because it lacks the conserved phenylalanine or tryptophan at the end, this CDR3 is likely a read error. The genes are TRBV2 and TRBJ1-2, with TRBD1 as a possible D gene (5 bases). The V and J ends lost 4 bases and 8 bases respectively, with 14 bases between them. The CDR3 runs 13 residues. CDR1 is SNHLY, CDR2 FYNNEI, per germline. CDR3 residues: CASSGGSVRGYTL. The CDR3 DNA reads TGTGCCAGCAGTGGGGGGTCCGTGAGAGGCTACACCCTC.

The V and J genes are TRBV19 and TRBJ2-1, with D possibly being TRBD1 (7 bases). Deletions cut 3 bases from V and 4 bases from J, with 16 bases between. This CDR3 has 16 residues. Germline V lookup: CDR1 LNHDA, CDR2 SQIVND (reference sequence). CDR3 residues: CASSIPRGRGYNEQFF. DNA of the CDR3: TGTGCCAGTAGTATCCCAAGGGGGCGGGGATACAATGAGCAGTTCTTC.

V is TRBV25-1 and J is TRBJ2-3, with TRBD2 matching over 12 bases. CDR1 and CDR2 (germline): MGHDK, SYGVNS. V was clipped by 3 bases and J by 0 bases; unmatched bases: 10. The CDR3 totals 19 residues. The DNA of the CDR3 is TGTGCCAGCAGTGACTCCATTCCGACTAGCGGGGGTAGCACAGATACGCAGTATTTT. It is translated as CASSDSIPTSGGSTDTQYF.

The chain combines TRBV9 with TRBJ2-2; 7 positions agree with TRBD2. Unmatched junction bases numbered 2, after V lost 0 bases and J lost 3 bases. The CDR3 loop spans 15 amino acids. Per germline, CDR1 SGDLS and CDR2 YYNGEE. The CDR3 region is CASSVARGDTGELFF. The DNA of the CDR3 is TGTGCCAGCAGCGTAGCCCGGGGGGACACCGGGGAGCTGTTTTTT.

This rearrangement joins TRBV28 to TRBJ2-3; no clear D gene. The CDR3 loop spans 15 amino acids. V gave up 5 bases and J gave up 3 bases, with 15 bases separating them. In germline, CDR1 is MDHEN, CDR2 SYDVKM. This CDR3 is CASSPDSVGTDTQYF. The CDR3 DNA sequence: TGTGCCAGCAGTCCGGATTCCGTTGGTACAGATACGCAGTATTTT.

This clonotype has ten or more counts. The V gene is TRBV10-3, the J gene TRBJ2-3, with TRBD2 matching 11 bases. CDR1 and CDR2 from the germline V gene are ENHRY and SYGVKD. V lost 3 bases and J lost 6; bases outside the gene matches: 5. The CDR3 extends over 15 amino acids. In DNA, the CDR3 is TGTGCCATCAGTGACATAGCGGGAGGGACCGATACGCAGTATTTT. It is translated as CAISDIAGGTDTQYF.

The table lists this clonotype with many counts. V gene TRBV6-1 combines with J gene TRBJ1-5; unclear D gene. Germline lookup yields CDR1 MNHNS and CDR2 SASEGT. Deletions cut 6 bases from V and 1 base from J, with 10 bases between. The length of the CDR3 is 14 residues. This chain's CDR3 is CASRESGSNQPQHF. In DNA, the CDR3 is TGTGCCAGCAGGGAGTCTGGGAGCAATCAGCCCCAGCATTTT.

This clonotype was counted many times. In DNA form, the CDR3 reads TGCGCCAGCACCGACAGGAGGGGACCTGAAGCTTTCTTT. Its translation is CASTDRRGPEAFF. The V call is TRBV4-1, the J call TRBJ1-1; perhaps TRBD1 as D (6 bases). Germline CDR1 MGHRA, CDR2 YSYEKL. V was clipped by 7 bases and J by 6 bases, with 15 bases between them. This CDR3 is built from 13 residues.

This clonotype appeared a few times. CDR3 DNA: TGTGCCAGCGGAAAAGGCAACCTAAACTATGGCTACACCTTC. Its protein product is CASGKGNLNYGYTF. The chain couples TRBV6-8 to TRBJ1-2; D gene ambiguous. The CDR3 is 14 residues long. The germline V gene encodes CDR1 MNHGY and CDR2 SAAAGT. V lost 8 bases and J lost 2, with 15 bases in between.

The chain links TRBV6-6 to TRBJ1-1; D possibly corresponds to TRBD1 (5 bases). CDR3 length: 15 residues. V lost 2 bases and J 1 base, leaving 11 bases between the germline ends. CDR1 and CDR2 from the germline V gene are MNHNY and SVGAGI (reference sequence). The CDR3 DNA follows: TGTGCCAGCAGTTACGGGGGTCCAGGGAACACTGAAGCTTTCTTT. It translates to CASSYGGPGNTEAFF.

In this sample, this clonotype turned up once. The chain combines TRBV9 with TRBJ1-1; D is possibly TRBD1 (6 bases). V was cut by 4 bases and J by 5 bases, with 15 bases left in between. The CDR3 has 14 amino acids. The germline V gene has CDR1 SGDLS and CDR2 YYNGEE. DNA of the CDR3: TGTGCCAGCAGCTTGGGACATTTGAGGACTGAAGCTTTCTTT. Amino acid sequence: CASSLGHLRTEAFF.

Regarding this clonotype: A read error may be the cause here, since a much bigger clone is one base away. V gene TRBV5-6 combines with J gene TRBJ1-5, with a tentative D call TRBD1 (5 bases). The CDR3 totals 15 residues. Germline assignment: CDR1 SGHDT and CDR2 YYEEEE. The CDR3 sequence: CTSSVGGSSNQPQHF. The DNA of the CDR3 is TGTACCAGCAGTGTGGGGGGGAGTAGCAATCAGCCCCAGCATTTT.

V is TRBV6-1 and J is TRBJ2-6; 9 nucleotides align to TRBD1. J gave up 2 bases and V 5 bases, and 13 bases lay outside the gene matches. The germline V gene encodes CDR1 MNHNS and CDR2 SASEGT. The CDR3 covers 19 residues. CDR3 nucleotide sequence: TGTGCCAGCAGTAGAAACTCCGGGACAGGGATTCCTGGGGCCAACGTCCTGACTTTC. This translates into CASSRNSGTGIPGANVLTF.